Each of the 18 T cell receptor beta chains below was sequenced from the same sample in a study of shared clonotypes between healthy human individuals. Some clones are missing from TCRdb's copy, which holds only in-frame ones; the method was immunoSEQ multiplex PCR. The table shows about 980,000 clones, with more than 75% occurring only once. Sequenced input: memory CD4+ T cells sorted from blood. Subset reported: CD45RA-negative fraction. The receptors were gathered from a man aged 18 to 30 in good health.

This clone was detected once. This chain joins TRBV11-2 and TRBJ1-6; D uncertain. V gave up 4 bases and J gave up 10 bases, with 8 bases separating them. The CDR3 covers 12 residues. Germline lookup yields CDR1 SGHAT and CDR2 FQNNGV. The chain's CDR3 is CASSSSASPLHF. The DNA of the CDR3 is TGTGCCAGCAGCTCTTCGGCCTCACCCCTCCACTTT.

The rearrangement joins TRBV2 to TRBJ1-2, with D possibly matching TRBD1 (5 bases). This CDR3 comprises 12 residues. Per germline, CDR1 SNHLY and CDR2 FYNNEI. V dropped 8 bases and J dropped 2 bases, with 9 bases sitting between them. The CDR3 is CASRGGNYGYTF. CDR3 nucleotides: TGTGCCAGCCGTGGGGGGAACTATGGCTACACCTTC.

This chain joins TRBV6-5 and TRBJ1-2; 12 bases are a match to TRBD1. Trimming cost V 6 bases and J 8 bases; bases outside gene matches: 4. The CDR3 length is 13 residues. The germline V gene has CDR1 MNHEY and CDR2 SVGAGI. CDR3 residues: CASRGQGAWGYTF. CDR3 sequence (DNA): TGTGCCAGCAGGGGACAGGGGGCTTGGGGCTACACCTTC.

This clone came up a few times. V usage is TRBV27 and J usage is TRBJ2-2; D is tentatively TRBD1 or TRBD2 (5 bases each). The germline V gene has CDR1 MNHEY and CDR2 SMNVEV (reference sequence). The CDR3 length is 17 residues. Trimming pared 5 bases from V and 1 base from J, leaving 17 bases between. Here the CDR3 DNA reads TGTGCCAGCAGTCCCGACTGGGGACGGGTGAACACCGGGGAGCTGTTTTTT. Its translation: CASSPDWGRVNTGELFF.

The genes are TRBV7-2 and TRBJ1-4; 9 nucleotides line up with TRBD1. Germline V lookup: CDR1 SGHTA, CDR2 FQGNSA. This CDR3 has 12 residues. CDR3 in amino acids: CATGTGNEKLFF. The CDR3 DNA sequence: TGTGCAACCGGGACAGGGAATGAAAAACTGTTTTTT.

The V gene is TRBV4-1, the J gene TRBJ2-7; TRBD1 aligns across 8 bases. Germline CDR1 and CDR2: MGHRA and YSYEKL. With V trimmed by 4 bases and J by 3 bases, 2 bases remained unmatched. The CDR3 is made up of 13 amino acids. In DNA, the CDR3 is TGCGCCAGCAGCCTCGACAGGGGCTACGAGCAGTACTTC. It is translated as CASSLDRGYEQYF.

The CDR3 spells CASTPTSGKTDTQYF. As DNA, the CDR3 is TGTGCCAGCACTCCGACTAGCGGGAAGACAGATACGCAGTATTTT. The rearrangement uses TRBV6-1 and TRBJ2-3; TRBD2 matches at 11 bases. V lost 7 bases, J lost 3 bases, and 6 bases stayed unmatched. The CDR3 runs to 15 residues. Germline lookup yields CDR1 MNHNS and CDR2 SASEGT.

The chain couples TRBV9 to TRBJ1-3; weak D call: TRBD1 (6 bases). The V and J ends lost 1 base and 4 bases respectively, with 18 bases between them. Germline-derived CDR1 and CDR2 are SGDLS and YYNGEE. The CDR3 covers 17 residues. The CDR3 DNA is TGTGCCAGCAGCGTAACGGGGCCGGCAGGGGTAGGAAACACCATATATTTT. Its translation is CASSVTGPAGVGNTIYF.

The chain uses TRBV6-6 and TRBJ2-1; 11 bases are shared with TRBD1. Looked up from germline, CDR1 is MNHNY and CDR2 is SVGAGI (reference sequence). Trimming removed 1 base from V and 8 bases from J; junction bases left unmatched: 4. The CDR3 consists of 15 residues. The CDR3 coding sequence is TGTGCCAGCAGTTACTACCGGACAGGGGGCGATGAGCAGTTCTTC. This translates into CASSYYRTGGDEQFF.

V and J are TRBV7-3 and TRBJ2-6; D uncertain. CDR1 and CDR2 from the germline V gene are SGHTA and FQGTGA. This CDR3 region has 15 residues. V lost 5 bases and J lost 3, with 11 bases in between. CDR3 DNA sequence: TGTGCCAGCAGCCCGGGTGGGGTTGGGGCCAACGTCCTGACTTTC. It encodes CASSPGGVGANVLTF.

The CDR3 loop reads CASSRRSSGNTIYF. As DNA, the CDR3 is TGTGCCAGCAGCCGACGGAGCTCTGGAAACACCATATATTTT. The rearrangement links TRBV27 to TRBJ1-3; no reliable D call. The CDR3 loop spans 14 amino acids. V was clipped by 6 bases and J by 0 bases, with 9 bases between them. Germline CDR1 MNHEY, CDR2 SMNVEV (reference sequence).

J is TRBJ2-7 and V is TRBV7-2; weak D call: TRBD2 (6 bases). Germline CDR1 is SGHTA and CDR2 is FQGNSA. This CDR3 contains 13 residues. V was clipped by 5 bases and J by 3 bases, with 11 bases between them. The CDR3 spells CASSPRAGYEQYF. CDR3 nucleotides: TGTGCCAGCAGCCCAAGAGCGGGCTACGAGCAGTACTTC. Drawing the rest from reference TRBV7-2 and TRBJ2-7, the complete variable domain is GAGVSQSPSNKVTEKGKDVELRCDPISGHTALYWYRQSLGQGLEFLIYFQGNSAPDKSGLPSDRFSAERTGGSVSTLTIQRTQQEDSAVYLCASSPRAGYEQYFGPGTRLTVT.

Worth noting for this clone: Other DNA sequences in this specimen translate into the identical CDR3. The CDR3 DNA reads TGCGCCAGCAGCTTGTGGGGAAGCACAGATACGCAGTATTTT. It is translated as CASSLWGSTDTQYF. The chain is built from TRBV5-1 and TRBJ2-3; no definite D call. This CDR3 has 14 residues. Germline CDR1 and CDR2: SGHRS and YFSETQ. Trimming took off 1 base at V and 0 bases at J, with 6 bases between the two ends.

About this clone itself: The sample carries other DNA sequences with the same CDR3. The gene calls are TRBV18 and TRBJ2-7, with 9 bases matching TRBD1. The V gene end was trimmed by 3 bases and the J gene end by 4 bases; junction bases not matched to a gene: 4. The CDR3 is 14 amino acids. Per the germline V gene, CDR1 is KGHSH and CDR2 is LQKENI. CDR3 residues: CASSPQGQGYEQYF. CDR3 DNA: TGTGCCAGCTCACCGCAAGGACAGGGGTACGAGCAGTACTTC.

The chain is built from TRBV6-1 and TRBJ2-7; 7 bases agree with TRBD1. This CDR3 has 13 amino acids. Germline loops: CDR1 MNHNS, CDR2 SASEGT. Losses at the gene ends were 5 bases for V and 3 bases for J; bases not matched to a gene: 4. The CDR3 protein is CASSTGQYYEQYF. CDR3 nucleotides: TGTGCCAGCAGTACGGGACAGTACTACGAGCAGTACTTC.

The CDR3 sequence is CASSHGLAPRSGANVLTF. CDR3 nucleotide sequence: TGCGCCAGCAGCCACGGACTAGCGCCCCGCTCTGGGGCCAACGTCCTGACTTTC. The chain links TRBV5-1 to TRBJ2-6; 9 bases align to TRBD2. This CDR3 comprises 18 residues. The V segment lost 4 bases and the J segment 0 bases; nucleotides outside the gene matches: 8. Germline lookup yields CDR1 SGHRS and CDR2 YFSETQ.

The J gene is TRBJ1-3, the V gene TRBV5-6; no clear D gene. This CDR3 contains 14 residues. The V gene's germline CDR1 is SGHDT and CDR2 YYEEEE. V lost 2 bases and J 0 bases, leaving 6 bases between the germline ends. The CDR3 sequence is CASSFGHSGNTIYF. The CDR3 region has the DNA TGTGCCAGCAGCTTCGGCCACTCTGGAAACACCATATATTTT.

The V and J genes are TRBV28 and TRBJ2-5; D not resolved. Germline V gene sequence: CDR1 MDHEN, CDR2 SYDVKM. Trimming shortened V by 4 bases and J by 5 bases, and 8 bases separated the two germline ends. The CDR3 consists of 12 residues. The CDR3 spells CASSSNLETQYF. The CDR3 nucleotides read TGTGCCAGCAGTTCAAACTTGGAGACCCAGTACTTC.